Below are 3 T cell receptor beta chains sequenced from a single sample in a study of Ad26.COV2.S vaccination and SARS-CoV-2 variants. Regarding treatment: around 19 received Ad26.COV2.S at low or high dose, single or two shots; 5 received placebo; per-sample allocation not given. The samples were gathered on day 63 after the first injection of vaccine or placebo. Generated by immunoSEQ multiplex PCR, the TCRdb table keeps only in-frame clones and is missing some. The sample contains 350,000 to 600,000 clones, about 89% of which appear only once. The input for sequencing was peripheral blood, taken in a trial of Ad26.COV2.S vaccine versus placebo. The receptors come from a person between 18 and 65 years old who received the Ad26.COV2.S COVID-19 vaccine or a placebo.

Here the CDR3 reads CSAYRVPNTEAFF. CDR3 in DNA: TGCAGCGCGTACAGGGTCCCCAACACTGAAGCTTTCTTT. The V gene is TRBV29-1, the J gene TRBJ1-1; D might be TRBD1 (6 bases). This CDR3 has 13 residues. Trimming removed 7 bases at V and 2 bases at J, with 14 bases between. CDR1 and CDR2 (germline): SQVTM, ANQGSEA.

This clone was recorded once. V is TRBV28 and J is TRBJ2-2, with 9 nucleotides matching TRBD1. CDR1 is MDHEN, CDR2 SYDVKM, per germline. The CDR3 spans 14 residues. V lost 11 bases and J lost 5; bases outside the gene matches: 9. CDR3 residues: CAAHRGRETGELFF. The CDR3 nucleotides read TGTGCCGCCCACAGGGGGCGTGAAACCGGGGAGCTGTTTTTT.

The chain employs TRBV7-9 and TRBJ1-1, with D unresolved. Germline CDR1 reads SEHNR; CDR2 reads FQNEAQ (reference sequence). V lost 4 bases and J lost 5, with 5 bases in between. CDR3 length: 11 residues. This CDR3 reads CASSSRTEAFF. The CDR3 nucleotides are TGTGCCAGCAGCTCTCGTACTGAAGCTTTCTTT.